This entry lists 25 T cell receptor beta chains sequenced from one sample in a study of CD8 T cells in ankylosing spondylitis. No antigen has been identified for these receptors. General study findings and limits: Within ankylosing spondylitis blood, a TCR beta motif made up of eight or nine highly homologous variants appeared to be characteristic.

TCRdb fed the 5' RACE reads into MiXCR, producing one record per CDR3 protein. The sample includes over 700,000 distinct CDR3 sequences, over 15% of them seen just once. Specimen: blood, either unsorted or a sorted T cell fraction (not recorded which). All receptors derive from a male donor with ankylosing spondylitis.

The chain's CDR3 is CASSFISEQYF. In DNA form, the CDR3 reads TGTGCCAGCAGTTTTATTTCCGAGCAGTACTTC. The rearrangement links TRBV6-2 or TRBV6-3 to TRBJ2-7, with no clear D. The CDR3 consists of 11 residues. Germline CDR1 is MNHEY and CDR2 is SVGEGT. Trimming shortened V by 4 bases and J by 6 bases, and 7 bases separated the two germline ends.

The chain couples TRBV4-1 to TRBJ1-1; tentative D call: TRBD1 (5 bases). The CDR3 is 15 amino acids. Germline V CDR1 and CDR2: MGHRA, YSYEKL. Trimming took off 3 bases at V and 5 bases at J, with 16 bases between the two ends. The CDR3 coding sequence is TGCGCCAGCAGCCAGGCTCCAGGGAGAAGTACTGAAGCTTTCTTT. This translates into CASSQAPGRSTEAFF.

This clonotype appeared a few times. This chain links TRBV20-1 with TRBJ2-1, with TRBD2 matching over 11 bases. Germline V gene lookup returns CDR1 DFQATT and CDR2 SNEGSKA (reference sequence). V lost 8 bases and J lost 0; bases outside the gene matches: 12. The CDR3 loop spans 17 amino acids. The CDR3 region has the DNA TGCAGTCCGAAGGTAGCGGGGGGGCTGAACTCCTACAATGAGCAGTTCTTC. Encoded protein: CSPKVAGGLNSYNEQFF.

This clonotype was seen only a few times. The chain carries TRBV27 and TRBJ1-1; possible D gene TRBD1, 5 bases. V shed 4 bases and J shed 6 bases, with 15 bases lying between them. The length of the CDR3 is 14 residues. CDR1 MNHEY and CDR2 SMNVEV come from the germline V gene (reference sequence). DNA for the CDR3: TGTGCCAGCAGTTCACTGACGGGGCCTGCTGAAGCTTTCTTT. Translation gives CASSSLTGPAEAFF.

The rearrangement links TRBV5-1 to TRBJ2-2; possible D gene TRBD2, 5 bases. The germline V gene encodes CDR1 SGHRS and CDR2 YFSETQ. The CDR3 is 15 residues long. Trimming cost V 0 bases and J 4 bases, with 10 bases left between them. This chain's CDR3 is CASSLADYGTGELFF. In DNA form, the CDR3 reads TGCGCCAGCAGCTTGGCCGACTACGGCACCGGGGAGCTGTTTTTT.

CDR3 in DNA: TGTGCCAGCAGCAAAACCCACCAGAAGGTCTGCGGGGGGCTCTACGAGCAGTACTTC. Protein: CASSKTHQKVCGGLYEQYF. V is TRBV21-1 and J is TRBJ2-7. TRBV21-1 is listed as a pseudogene. This CDR3 spans 19 amino acids.

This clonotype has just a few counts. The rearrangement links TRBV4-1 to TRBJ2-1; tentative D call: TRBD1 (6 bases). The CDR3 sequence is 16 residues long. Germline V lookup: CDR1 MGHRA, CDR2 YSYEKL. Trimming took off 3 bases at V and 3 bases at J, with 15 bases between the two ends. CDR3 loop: CASSQGSGDLYNEQFF. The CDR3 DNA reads TGCGCCAGCAGCCAGGGGTCAGGGGATCTCTACAATGAGCAGTTCTTC.

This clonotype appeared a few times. The CDR3 loop reads CASTTPRGAQNGYTF. The CDR3 DNA is TGTGCCAGCACCACCCCCCGGGGGGCCCAGAATGGCTACACCTTC. The chain couples TRBV28 to TRBJ1-2, with a tentative D call TRBD1 (6 bases). The V gene lost 7 bases and the J gene lost 6 bases, with 21 bases spanning the gap. The CDR3 length is 15 residues. Germline CDR1 MDHEN, CDR2 SYDVKM.

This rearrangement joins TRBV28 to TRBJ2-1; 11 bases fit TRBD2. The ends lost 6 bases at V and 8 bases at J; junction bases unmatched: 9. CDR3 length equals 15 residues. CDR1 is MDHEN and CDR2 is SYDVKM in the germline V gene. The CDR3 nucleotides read TGTGCCAGCAGACGACGGACTAGCGGGTTCGATGAGCAGTTCTTC. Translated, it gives CASRRRTSGFDEQFF.

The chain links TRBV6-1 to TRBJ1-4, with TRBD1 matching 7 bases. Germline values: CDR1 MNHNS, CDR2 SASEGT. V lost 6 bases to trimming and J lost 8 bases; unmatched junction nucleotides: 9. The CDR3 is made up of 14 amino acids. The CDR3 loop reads CASRRQGVGEKLFF. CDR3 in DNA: TGTGCCAGCAGGCGACAGGGTGTTGGGGAAAAACTGTTTTTT.

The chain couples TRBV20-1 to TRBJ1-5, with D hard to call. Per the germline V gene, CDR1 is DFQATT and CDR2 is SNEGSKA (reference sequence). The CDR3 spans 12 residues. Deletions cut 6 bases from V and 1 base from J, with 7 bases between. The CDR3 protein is CSAQWSNQPQHF. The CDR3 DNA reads TGCAGTGCCCAATGGAGCAATCAGCCCCAGCATTTT.

The CDR3 region is CSVGQGADIQYF. CDR3 coding DNA: TGCAGCGTTGGTCAGGGGGCAGACATTCAGTACTTC. The chain links TRBV29-1 to TRBJ2-4; 8 bases map to TRBD1. V gave up 4 bases and J gave up 8 bases; unmatched junction bases: 4. Germline CDR1 is SQVTM and CDR2 is ANQGSEA. CDR3 length equals 12 residues.

CDR3 DNA: TGTGCCACCACCAATGGTGGTGGGCAGTTCTTC. It encodes CATTNGGGQFF. The chain recombines TRBV12-3 or TRBV12-4 with TRBJ2-1; D gene uncertain. The CDR3 has 11 residues. With 10 bases removed from V and 12 bases from J, the gap between germline ends came to 16 bases.

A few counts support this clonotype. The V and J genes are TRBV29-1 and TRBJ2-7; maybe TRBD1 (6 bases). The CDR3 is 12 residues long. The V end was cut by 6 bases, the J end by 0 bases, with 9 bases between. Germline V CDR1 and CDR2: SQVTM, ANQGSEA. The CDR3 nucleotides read TGCAGCGTCTCGGACAGCTCCTACGAGCAGTACTTC. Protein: CSVSDSSYEQYF.

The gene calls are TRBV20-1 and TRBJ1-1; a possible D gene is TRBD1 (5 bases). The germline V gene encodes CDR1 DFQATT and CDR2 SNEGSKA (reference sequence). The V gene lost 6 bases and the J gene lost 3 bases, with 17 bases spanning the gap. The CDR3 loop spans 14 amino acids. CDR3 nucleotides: TGCAGTGCCCCCGTGGGGGGTCCCGACACTGAAGCTTTCTTT. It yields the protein CSAPVGGPDTEAFF.

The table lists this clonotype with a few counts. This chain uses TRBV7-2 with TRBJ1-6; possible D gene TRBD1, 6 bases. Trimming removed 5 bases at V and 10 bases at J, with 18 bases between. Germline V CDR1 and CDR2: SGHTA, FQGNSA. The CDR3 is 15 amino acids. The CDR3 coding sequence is TGTGCCAGCAGCCCTAGAGGGGGGGACCTGTCACCCCTCCACTTT. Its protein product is CASSPRGGDLSPLHF.

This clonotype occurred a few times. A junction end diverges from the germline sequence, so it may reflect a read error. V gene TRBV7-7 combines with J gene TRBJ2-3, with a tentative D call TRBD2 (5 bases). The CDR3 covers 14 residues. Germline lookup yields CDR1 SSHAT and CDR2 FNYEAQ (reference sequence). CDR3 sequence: CASSYRGPTDTQYF. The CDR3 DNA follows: TGTGCTAGCAGCTATCGGGGTCCCACAGATACGCAGTATTTT. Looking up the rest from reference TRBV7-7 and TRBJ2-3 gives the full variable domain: GAGVSQSPRYKVTKRGQDVTLRCDPISSHATLYWYQQALGQGPEFLTYFNYEAQPDKSGLPSDRFSAERPEGSISTLTIQRTEQRDSAMYRCASSYRGPTDTQYFGPGTRLTVL.

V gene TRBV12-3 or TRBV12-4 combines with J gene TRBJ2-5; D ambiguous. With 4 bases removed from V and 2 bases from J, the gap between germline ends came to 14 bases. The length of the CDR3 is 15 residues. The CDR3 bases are TGTGCCAGCAGTTCGTGGAGAACCTTACAAGAGACCCAGTACTTC. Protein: CASSSWRTLQETQYF.

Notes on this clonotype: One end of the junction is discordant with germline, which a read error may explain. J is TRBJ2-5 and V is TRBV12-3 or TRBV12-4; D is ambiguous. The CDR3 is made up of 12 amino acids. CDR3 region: CDSSYSQETQYF. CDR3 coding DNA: TGTGACAGCAGCTACTCCCAAGAGACCCAGTACTTC.

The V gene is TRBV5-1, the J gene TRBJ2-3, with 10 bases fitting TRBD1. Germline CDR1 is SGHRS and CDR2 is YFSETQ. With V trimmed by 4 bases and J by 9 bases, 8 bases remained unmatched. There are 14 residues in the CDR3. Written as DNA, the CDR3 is TGCGCCAGCAGCACGGGACAGGGGATGAAGACGCAGTATTTT. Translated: CASSTGQGMKTQYF.

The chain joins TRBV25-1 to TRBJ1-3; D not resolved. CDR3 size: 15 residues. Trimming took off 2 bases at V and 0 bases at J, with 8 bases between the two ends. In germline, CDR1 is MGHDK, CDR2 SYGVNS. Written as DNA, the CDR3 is TGTGCCAGCAGTGAAGTCGGCAGCTCTGGAAACACCATATATTTT. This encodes CASSEVGSSGNTIYF.

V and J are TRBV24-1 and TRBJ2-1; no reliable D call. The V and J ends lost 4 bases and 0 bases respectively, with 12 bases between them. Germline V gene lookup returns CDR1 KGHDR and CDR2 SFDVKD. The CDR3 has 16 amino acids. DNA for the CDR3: TGTGCCACCAGTGAAGTTCAGCCCAGCTCCTACAATGAGCAGTTCTTC. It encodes CATSEVQPSSYNEQFF.

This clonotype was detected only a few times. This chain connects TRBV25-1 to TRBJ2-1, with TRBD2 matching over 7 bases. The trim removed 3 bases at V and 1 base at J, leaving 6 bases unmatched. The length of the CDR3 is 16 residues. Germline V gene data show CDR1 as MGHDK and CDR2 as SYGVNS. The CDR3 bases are TGTGCCAGCAGTGAGGGCGGGAGTGGGTCCTACAATGAGCAGTTCTTC. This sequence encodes CASSEGGSGSYNEQFF. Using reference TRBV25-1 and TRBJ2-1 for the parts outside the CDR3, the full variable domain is EADIYQTPRYLVIGTGKKITLECSQTMGHDKMYWYQQDPGMELHLIHYSYGVNSTEKGDLSSESTVSRIRTEHFPLTLESARPSHTSQYLCASSEGGSGSYNEQFFGPGTRLTVL.

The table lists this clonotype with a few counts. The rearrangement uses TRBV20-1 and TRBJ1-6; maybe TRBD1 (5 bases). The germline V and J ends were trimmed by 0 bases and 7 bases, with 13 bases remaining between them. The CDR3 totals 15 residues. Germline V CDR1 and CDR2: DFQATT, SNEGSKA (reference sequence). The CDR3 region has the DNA TGCAGTGCTAGAGATTCGGCAGGGATGAATTCACCCCTCCACTTT. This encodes CSARDSAGMNSPLHF.

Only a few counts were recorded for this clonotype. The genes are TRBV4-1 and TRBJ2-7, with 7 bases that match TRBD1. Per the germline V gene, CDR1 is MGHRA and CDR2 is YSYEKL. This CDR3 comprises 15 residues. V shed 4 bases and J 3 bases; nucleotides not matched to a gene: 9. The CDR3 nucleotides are TGCGCCAGCAGCCGACAACCCGGACAGGACTACGAGCAGTACTTC. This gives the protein CASSRQPGQDYEQYF.